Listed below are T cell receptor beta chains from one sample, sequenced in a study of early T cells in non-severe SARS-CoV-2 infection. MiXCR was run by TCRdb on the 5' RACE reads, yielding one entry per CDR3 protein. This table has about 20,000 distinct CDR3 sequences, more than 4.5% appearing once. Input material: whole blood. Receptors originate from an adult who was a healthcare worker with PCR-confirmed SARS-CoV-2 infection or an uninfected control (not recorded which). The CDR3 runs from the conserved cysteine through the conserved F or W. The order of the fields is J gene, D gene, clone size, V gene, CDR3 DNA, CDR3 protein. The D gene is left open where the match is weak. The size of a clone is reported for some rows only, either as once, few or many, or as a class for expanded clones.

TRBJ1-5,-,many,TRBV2,TGTGCCAGCAGCTCAACAGGTGCGCCCAATCAGCCCCAGCATTTT,CASSSTGAPNQPQHF
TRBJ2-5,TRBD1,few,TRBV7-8,TGTGCCAGCAGCCCGCGGACAGGACACCAAGAGACCCAGTACTTC,CASSPRTGHQETQYF
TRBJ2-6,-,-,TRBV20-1,TGCAGTGTGACAGCTGGGGCCAACGTCCTGACTTTC,CSVTAGANVLTF
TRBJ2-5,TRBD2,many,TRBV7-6,TGTGCCAGCAGCGGACTAGTACCAGAGACCCAGTACTTC,CASSGLVPETQYF
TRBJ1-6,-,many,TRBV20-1,TGCAGTGCTAGAGGACTCGAGGGAGATCAGTCACCCCTCCACTTT,CSARGLEGDQSPLHF
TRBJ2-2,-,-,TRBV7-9,TGTGCCAGCAGCTCGACCCTGCCGCTGTTTTTT,CASSSTLPLFF
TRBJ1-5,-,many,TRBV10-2,TGCGCCAGCTGCTCCGGCAACGATCAGCCCCAGCATTTT,CASCSGNDQPQHF
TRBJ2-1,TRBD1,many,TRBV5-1,TGCGCCAGCGGGGGACAGGGCGCCTACAATGAGCAGTTCTTC,CASGGQGAYNEQFF
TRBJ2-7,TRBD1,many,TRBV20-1,TGCAGTGCTAGAGGCTTCGACGACAGGGCCGAGCAGTACTTC,CSARGFDDRAEQYF
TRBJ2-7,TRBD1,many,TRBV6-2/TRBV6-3,TGTGCCAGCCGCAGGGGACAGGGTGGCGGCCGAGCCTACGAGCAGTACTTC,CASRRGQGGGRAYEQYF
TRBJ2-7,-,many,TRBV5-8,TGTGCCAGCAGCTTGGCACAGCCCGGCCTCTACGAGCAGTACTTC,CASSLAQPGLYEQYF
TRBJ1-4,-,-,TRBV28,TGTGCCAGCAGTTCCTACAATGAAAAACTGTTTTTT,CASSSYNEKLFF
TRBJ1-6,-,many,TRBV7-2,TGTGCCAGCAGCTTAGCGTCGGGCCGTGGGGCCCTCCACTTT,CASSLASGRGALHF
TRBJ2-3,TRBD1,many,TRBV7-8,TGTGCCAGCAGCGGCTCCGGGACAGACTTCTCGGATACGCAGTATTTT,CASSGSGTDFSDTQYF
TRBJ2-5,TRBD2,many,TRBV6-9,TGTGCCAGCAGTTGTCCTCCTGAGATAGCGGGAGTGATAAAAGAGACCCAGTACTTC,CASSCPPEIAGVIKETQYF
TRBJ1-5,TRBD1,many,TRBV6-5,TGTGCCAGCAGTTACAGGCAGGGGGCAAATCAGCCCCAGCATTTT,CASSYRQGANQPQHF